These 28 T cell receptor beta chains originate from one sample sequenced in a study of vaccination and CD4 T cells after COVID-19. The Oncomine TCR Beta short-read assay was applied to DNA of cultured CD4+ T cells. Each CDR3 protein is one row after TCRdb ran MiXCR on the PCR reads. The data hold roughly 16,000 distinct CDR3 sequences, with approximately 26% observed a single time. Antigens of these TCRs are unknown. Treatment indicated: roughly 11-day PBMC culture with coronavirus spike peptide pools or control peptides (ViraFEST assay). Material for sequencing was cultured CD4+ T cells from blood. These receptor sequences come from a human donor with COVID-19.

The V gene is TRBV28, the J gene TRBJ1-2; D is unresolved. Germline-derived CDR1 and CDR2 are MDHEN and SYDVKM. V gave up 6 bases and J gave up 8 bases, with 10 bases separating them. CDR3 size: 11 residues. Here the CDR3 DNA reads TGTGCCAGCAGCCCCGACGGGGGCTACACCTTC. This sequence encodes CASSPDGGYTF.

The sample holds a few counts of this clonotype. The CDR3 DNA reads as TGTGCCAGCAGCCAACCTGGGACTAGCGGGGGGCTGGAGACCCAGTACTTC. Protein: CASSQPGTSGGLETQYF. This chain uses TRBV4-2 with TRBJ2-5; 15 nucleotides match TRBD2. Trimming at V came to 2 bases and at J to 5 bases, leaving 6 bases not matched to a gene. Germline lookup yields CDR1 LGHNA and CDR2 YNFKEQ. There are 17 residues in the CDR3.

This clonotype turned up a few times. The V gene is TRBV19, the J gene TRBJ1-5; possibly TRBD1 for D (6 bases). This CDR3 region has 16 residues. Trimming left V 3 bases short and J 0 bases short, with 12 bases between. In germline, CDR1 is LNHDA, CDR2 SQIVND (reference sequence). CDR3 nucleotides: TGTGCCAGTAGTATCAGGGGAGGTGATAGCAATCAGCCCCAGCATTTT. It codes for CASSIRGGDSNQPQHF.

There are a few counts of this clonotype. The chain carries TRBV6-1 and TRBJ1-1; TRBD1 is a possible D gene (5 bases). The V end was cut by 2 bases, the J end by 4 bases, with 14 bases between. This CDR3 spans 15 amino acids. Germline assignment: CDR1 MNHNS and CDR2 SASEGT. The DNA of the CDR3 is TGTGCCAGCAGTGAACGGAGCTTGGGGGGCACTGAAGCTTTCTTT. Amino acids: CASSERSLGGTEAFF.

This clonotype is medium-sized (0.01 to 0.1%) by share. J is TRBJ1-5 and V is TRBV20-1, with D possibly being TRBD1 (6 bases). Germline V gene sequence: CDR1 DFQATT, CDR2 SNEGSKA (reference sequence). V shed 6 bases and J shed 0 bases, with 15 bases lying between them. The CDR3 has 15 amino acids. The CDR3 region has the DNA TGCAGTGCATGGACAGCAGGGGCTAGCAATCAGCCCCAGCATTTT. Protein: CSAWTAGASNQPQHF.

This clonotype was seen only a few times. The genes are TRBV15 and TRBJ2-7; D is undetermined. Trimming left V 0 bases short and J 3 bases short, with 6 bases between. The CDR3 consists of 13 residues. The germline gives CDR1 LNHNV, CDR2 YYDKDF (reference sequence). In nucleotides, the CDR3 is TGTGCCACCAGCAGAGATTCGGTCTACGAGCAGTACTTC. Its translation: CATSRDSVYEQYF.

This clonotype was observed a few times. This chain joins TRBV20-1 and TRBJ1-4, with D possibly TRBD1 on 6 matching bases. V lost 3 bases to trimming and J lost 11 bases, with 19 bases between them. The germline V gene encodes CDR1 DFQATT and CDR2 SNEGSKA (reference sequence). The CDR3 sequence is 14 residues long. The CDR3: CSASDSTGRTKLFF. The CDR3 nucleotides are TGCAGTGCTAGTGATTCGACAGGAAGGACTAAACTGTTTTTT.

The sample holds a few counts of this clonotype. The CDR3 loop reads CASSLQANTEAFF. The DNA for the CDR3 is TGTGCCAGCAGCTTACAGGCGAACACTGAAGCTTTCTTT. This rearrangement joins TRBV7-3 to TRBJ1-1; D uncertain. Germline-derived CDR1 and CDR2 are SGHTA and FQGTGA. This CDR3 has 13 amino acids. V gave up 2 bases and J gave up 1 base, with 5 bases separating them.

This sequence joins TRBV6-2 or TRBV6-3 and TRBJ2-2; D ambiguous. The germline V gene encodes CDR1 MNHEY and CDR2 SVGEGT. This CDR3 spans 21 amino acids. Between the trimmed V and J ends, which lost 4 bases and 0 bases, there was a span of 27 bases. In DNA form, the CDR3 reads TGTGCCAGCAGTTGGCCCCCCAATTTGGCAGCGCCCCGATCGAACACCGGGGAGCTGTTTTTT. Amino acid sequence: CASSWPPNLAAPRSNTGELFF.

The chain carries TRBV5-1 and TRBJ2-2, with D tentatively TRBD1 (6 bases). V was trimmed by 4 bases and J by 4 bases, leaving 14 bases between them. CDR3 length: 15 amino acids. Looked up from germline, CDR1 is SGHRS and CDR2 is YFSETQ. The CDR3 region has the DNA TGCGCCAGCAGCCTCCCCAGGGGTGCCACCGGGGAGCTGTTTTTT. Its protein is CASSLPRGATGELFF.

DNA for the CDR3: TGTGCCAGCAGTTCGACGACAGGGCCCTACGAGCAGTACTTC. It specifies CASSSTTGPYEQYF. This chain connects TRBV12-3 or TRBV12-4 to TRBJ2-7; 7 bases match TRBD1. There are 14 residues in the CDR3. V trimming: 4 bases; J trimming: 2 bases; junction bases outside the gene matches: 5.

The chain links TRBV6-5 to TRBJ2-1; weak D call: TRBD2 (6 bases). Germline assignment: CDR1 MNHEY and CDR2 SVGAGI. This CDR3 spans 14 amino acids. Trimming left V 2 bases short and J 4 bases short, with 9 bases between. CDR3 DNA sequence: TGTGCCAGCAGTTACCTGGGGGGATACAATGAGCAGTTCTTC. Translation: CASSYLGGYNEQFF.

The V and J genes are TRBV7-2 and TRBJ2-7, with D tentatively TRBD2 (5 bases). This CDR3 region has 13 residues. Germline loops: CDR1 SGHTA, CDR2 FQGNSA. Trimming left V 5 bases short and J 6 bases short, with 14 bases between. DNA for the CDR3: TGTGCCAGCAGCCGCACGGGGAACGGCGAGCAGTACTTC. Amino acids: CASSRTGNGEQYF.

The chain has TRBV18 and TRBJ1-1; D is ambiguous. The V gene's germline CDR1 is KGHSH and CDR2 LQKENI. The CDR3 is 12 amino acids. V lost 2 bases and J lost 8, with 9 bases in between. CDR3 bases: TGTGCCAGCTCACCAAAGGAAAAGGAAGCTTTCTTT. Residues: CASSPKEKEAFF.

This clonotype was counted between two and nine times. The chain has TRBV6-1 and TRBJ1-5; D gene uncertain. V lost 5 bases and J lost 1, with 15 bases in between. Germline V gene sequence: CDR1 MNHNS, CDR2 SASEGT. CDR3 size: 16 residues. This CDR3 is CASSTTGGSSNQPQHF. CDR3 nucleotides: TGTGCCAGCAGTACCACGGGAGGGTCCAGCAATCAGCCCCAGCATTTT.

This clonotype was seen a few times. This chain links TRBV7-2 with TRBJ1-3, with no clear D. Germline V lookup: CDR1 SGHTA, CDR2 FQGNSA. V was cut by 1 base and J by 3 bases, with 4 bases left in between. The length of the CDR3 is 13 residues. CDR3 nucleotide sequence: TGTGCCAGCAGCTTAGGCGGTGGAAACACCATATATTTT. Amino acids: CASSLGGGNTIYF. The full variable domain, in which reference TRBV7-2 and TRBJ1-3 provide the parts outside the CDR3, is GAGVSQSPSNKVTEKGKDVELRCDPISGHTALYWYRQSLGQGLEFLIYFQGNSAPDKSGLPSDRFSAERTGGSVSTLTIQRTQQEDSAVYLCASSLGGGNTIYFGEGSWLTVV.

The chain uses TRBV5-1 and TRBJ1-1; 8 nucleotides align to TRBD1. With 4 bases clipped from V and 1 base from J, the junction kept 9 bases outside the gene matches. The CDR3 is made up of 16 amino acids. Looked up from germline, CDR1 is SGHRS and CDR2 is YFSETQ. Here the CDR3 DNA reads TGCGCCAGCAGCCTGGCCACAGGGGGGTCGAACACTGAAGCTTTCTTT. Translating gives CASSLATGGSNTEAFF.

This clonotype was observed a few times. The chain uses TRBV24-1 and TRBJ2-2; 8 bases line up with TRBD2. The CDR3 contains 19 residues. Germline trimming cut 5 bases from V and 3 bases from J; bases unmatched to any gene: 16. Germline CDR1 and CDR2: KGHDR and SFDVKD. As DNA, the CDR3 is TGTGCCACCAGTGCCGGGGTAGCGGGGCCTATGGTGGACACCGGGGAGCTGTTTTTT. It yields the protein CATSAGVAGPMVDTGELFF.

This clonotype was counted only a few times. The J gene is TRBJ2-7, the V gene TRBV20-1, with 9 positions matching TRBD1. Germline V CDR1 and CDR2: DFQATT, SNEGSKA (reference sequence). After removal of 3 bases from V and 2 bases from J, the junction contained 2 bases not matched to a gene. The CDR3 contains 13 residues. The CDR3 coding sequence is TGCAGTGCTAGTGGGGACAGGGCCTACGAGCAGTACTTC. Amino acids: CSASGDRAYEQYF.

This clonotype came up a few times. The rearrangement joins TRBV6-1 to TRBJ1-2; D uncertain. Trimming cost V 8 bases and J 8 bases, with 9 bases left between them. CDR3 length: 10 residues. The germline V gene encodes CDR1 MNHNS and CDR2 SASEGT. CDR3 sequence (DNA): TGTGCCAGCGACGGGTTCGGCTACACCTTC. Its protein product is CASDGFGYTF.

This rearrangement joins TRBV7-9 to TRBJ1-1; no reliable D call. The V end lost 5 bases, the J end lost 1 base, and 14 bases lay between the germline ends. Looked up from germline, CDR1 is SEHNR and CDR2 is FQNEAQ (reference sequence). This CDR3 comprises 15 residues. DNA of the CDR3: TGTGCCAGCAGCCCCGATCGTGGGAGGAACACTGAAGCTTTCTTT. This translates into CASSPDRGRNTEAFF.

V gene TRBV20-1 combines with J gene TRBJ2-1, with a possible D match to TRBD2 (5 bases). V lost 6 bases and J lost 8, with 14 bases in between. Germline lookup yields CDR1 DFQATT and CDR2 SNEGSKA (reference sequence). CDR3 length: 12 amino acids. The CDR3 spells CSAGLGKDEQFF. In DNA form, the CDR3 reads TGCAGTGCAGGACTGGGGAAAGATGAGCAGTTCTTC.

This clonotype came up a few times. The chain combines TRBV21-1 with TRBJ2-3; the table's D gene call, TRBD1, was not cross checked with the DNA. TRBV21-1 is termed a pseudogene. This CDR3 is 11 amino acids long. This chain's CDR3 is CASRDRDTQYF. CDR3 sequence (DNA): TGTGCCAGCAGGGACAGGGATACGCAGTATTTT.

The rearrangement uses TRBV28 and TRBJ1-4, with TRBD1 as a possible D gene (5 bases). Between the trimmed V and J ends, which lost 6 bases and 5 bases, there was a span of 13 bases. The CDR3 extends over 14 amino acids. In germline, CDR1 is MDHEN, CDR2 SYDVKM. The CDR3: CASRFPGTNEKLFF. The CDR3 DNA sequence: TGTGCCAGCAGATTTCCAGGGACGAATGAAAAACTGTTTTTT.

This clonotype was detected only a few times. V is TRBV7-2 and J is TRBJ2-7; the match to TRBD1 covers 7 bases. Trimming removed 5 bases from V and 2 bases from J; junction bases left unmatched: 12. The CDR3 is made up of 16 amino acids. CDR1 and CDR2 (germline): SGHTA, FQGNSA. The CDR3 region has the DNA TGTGCCAGCAGCCCCTTTCCGGGACAGAGCCCCTACGAGCAGTACTTC. Protein: CASSPFPGQSPYEQYF.

This clonotype was seen only a few times. The chain links TRBV27 to TRBJ1-5, with TRBD1 identical over 7 bases. Looked up from germline, CDR1 is MNHEY and CDR2 is SMNVEV (reference sequence). There are 14 residues in the CDR3. V gave up 7 bases and J gave up 2 bases; unmatched junction bases: 5. CDR3 region: CASKNRGGNQPQHF. The CDR3 DNA follows: TGTGCCAGCAAGAACAGGGGAGGCAATCAGCCCCAGCATTTT.

This clonotype was detected only a few times. This chain links TRBV2 with TRBJ2-7; 11 bases align to TRBD2. CDR3 length equals 15 residues. CDR1 is SNHLY, CDR2 FYNNEI, per germline. V dropped 6 bases and J dropped 5; count of bases not matched to a gene: 9. CDR3 sequence (DNA): TGTGCCAGCAGCATAGCCATAGCGGGGGGGAACGAGCAGTACTTC. It specifies CASSIAIAGGNEQYF.

The chain employs TRBV18 and TRBJ2-1; D may be TRBD1 (6 bases). Trimming took off 3 bases at V and 0 bases at J, with 12 bases between the two ends. This CDR3 region has 16 residues. Per germline, CDR1 KGHSH and CDR2 LQKENI. In DNA, the CDR3 is TGTGCCAGCTCACCGGGAACAGGGATCTCCTACAATGAGCAGTTCTTC. Translating it yields CASSPGTGISYNEQFF.